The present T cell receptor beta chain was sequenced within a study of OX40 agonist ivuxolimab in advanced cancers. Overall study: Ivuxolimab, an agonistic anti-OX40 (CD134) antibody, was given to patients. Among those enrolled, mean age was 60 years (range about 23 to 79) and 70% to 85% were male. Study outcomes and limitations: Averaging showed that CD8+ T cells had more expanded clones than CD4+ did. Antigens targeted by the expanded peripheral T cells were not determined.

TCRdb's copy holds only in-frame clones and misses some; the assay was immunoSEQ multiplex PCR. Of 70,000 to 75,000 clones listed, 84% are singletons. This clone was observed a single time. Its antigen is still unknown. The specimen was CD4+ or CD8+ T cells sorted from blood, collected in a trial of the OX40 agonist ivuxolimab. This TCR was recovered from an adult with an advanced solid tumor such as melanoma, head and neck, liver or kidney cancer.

CDR3: CASSPSRQGQETQYF. In DNA form, the CDR3 reads TGTGCCAGCTCACCATCCCGGCAGGGCCAGGAGACCCAGTACTTC. This chain connects TRBV18 to TRBJ2-5; tentative D call: TRBD1 (5 bases). The CDR3 extends over 15 amino acids. Per germline, CDR1 KGHSH and CDR2 LQKENI. V lost 2 bases and J lost 5, with 15 bases in between.